Each of the 19 T cell receptor beta chains below was sequenced from the same sample in a study of shared clonotypes between healthy human individuals. Repertoires were generated with immunoSEQ multiplex PCR, while TCRdb's copy carries only in-frame clones and drops some. The sample yields approximately 2,300,000 clones, roughly 92% seen once. Source material: naive CD4+ T cells from PBMCs. Subset indicated: CD45RA+ positively selected. Receptors originate from a young man in good health. Some clones in this sample may be carry-over from other donors' samples.

This clone was detected only once. This sequence joins TRBV7-9 and TRBJ2-7; 7 bases align to TRBD1. V was pared by 1 base and J by 6 bases, with 3 bases of the junction left unmatched. Germline assignment: CDR1 SEHNR and CDR2 FQNEAQ (reference sequence). The CDR3 totals 13 residues. DNA for the CDR3: TGTGCCAGCAGCTTAGGGGACAGCCTCGAGCAGTACTTC. Its translation: CASSLGDSLEQYF.

The V gene is TRBV11-3, the J gene TRBJ2-3; tentative D call: TRBD2 (6 bases). This CDR3 is built from 15 residues. Germline lookup yields CDR1 SGHNT and CDR2 YENEEA. V lost 3 bases, J lost 10 bases, and 20 bases lay in between. The DNA of the CDR3 is TGTGCCAGCAGCTTGGGGGGTGCGGAGGGGTCCGCGCAGTATTTT. It yields the protein CASSLGGAEGSAQYF. Drawing the rest from reference TRBV11-3 and TRBJ2-3, the complete variable domain is EAGVVQSPRYKIIEKKQPVAFWCNPISGHNTLYWYLQNLGQGPELLIRYENEEAVDDSQLPKDRFSAERLKGVDSTLKIQPAELGDSAVYLCASSLGGAEGSAQYFGPGTRLTVL.

This clone was detected only a few times. V gene TRBV11-2 combines with J gene TRBJ2-7; 7 bases fit TRBD2. CDR1 is SGHAT, CDR2 FQNNGV, per germline. The CDR3 has 16 amino acids. V gave up 5 bases and J gave up 2 bases; unmatched junction bases: 12. Here the CDR3 DNA reads TGTGCCAGCAGCCAGCGACTAGCCGAAAGTGCCTACGAGCAGTACTTC. Protein sequence: CASSQRLAESAYEQYF.

This clone was seen only once. V is TRBV7-3 and J is TRBJ2-1, with TRBD1 matching over 8 bases. The J segment lost 6 bases and the V segment lost 2 bases, leaving 3 bases of the junction unmatched. The CDR3 loop spans 14 amino acids. CDR1 and CDR2 (germline): SGHTA, FQGTGA. The DNA for the CDR3 is TGTGCCAGCAGCTTAGGACAGGGCGGCAATGAGCAGTTCTTC. This sequence encodes CASSLGQGGNEQFF.

The chain carries TRBV6-5 and TRBJ2-1; 12 bases align to TRBD2. This CDR3 spans 15 amino acids. Germline V lookup: CDR1 MNHEY, CDR2 SVGAGI. The V gene end was trimmed by 6 bases and the J gene end by 7 bases; junction bases not matched to a gene: 7. DNA for the CDR3: TGTGCCAGCAGGTGGACTAGCGGGAATGGTAATGAGCAGTTCTTC. It is translated as CASRWTSGNGNEQFF.

This chain links TRBV19 with TRBJ2-3, with D perhaps being TRBD1 or TRBD2 (6 bases each). Per germline, CDR1 LNHDA and CDR2 SQIVND (reference sequence). V dropped 7 bases and J dropped 4 bases, with 18 bases sitting between them. This CDR3 has 15 amino acids. The CDR3 loop reads CASTTKGGLPDTQYF. The CDR3 coding sequence is TGTGCCAGTACCACAAAGGGGGGTTTACCAGATACGCAGTATTTT.

Remarks on this clone: The same CDR3 can be traced to other DNA sequences in this sample. This sequence joins TRBV28 and TRBJ1-5; D might be TRBD1 (6 bases). Germline CDR1 reads MDHEN; CDR2 reads SYDVKM. The length of the CDR3 is 11 residues. The V end lost 7 bases, the J end lost 6 bases, and 7 bases lay between the germline ends. CDR3 sequence: CASKGGQPQHF. The CDR3 DNA follows: TGTGCCAGCAAGGGGGGTCAGCCCCAGCATTTT. Together with reference TRBV28 and TRBJ1-5, the CDR3 gives the full variable domain: DVKVTQSSRYLVKRTGEKVFLECVQDMDHENMFWYRQDPGLGLRLIYFSYDVKMKEKGDIPEGYSVSREKKERFSLILESASTNQTSMYLCASKGGQPQHFGDGTRLSIL.

Remarks on this clone: This same CDR3 is encoded by further DNA sequences in the sample. The chain links TRBV6-5 to TRBJ1-3, with D perhaps TRBD1 (5 bases). Per germline, CDR1 MNHEY and CDR2 SVGAGI. This CDR3 is built from 14 residues. The V end lost 2 bases, the J end lost 1 base, and 6 bases lay between the germline ends. CDR3 protein: CASSYGGSGNTIYF. CDR3 bases: TGTGCCAGCAGTTACGGGGGTTCTGGAAACACCATATATTTT.

The gene calls are TRBV2 and TRBJ1-1, with 7 positions matching TRBD1. The germline V gene has CDR1 SNHLY and CDR2 FYNNEI. The V gene end was trimmed by 4 bases and the J gene end by 1 base; junction bases not matched to a gene: 3. This CDR3 is 14 amino acids long. CDR3 region: CASSARTGNTEAFF. DNA for the CDR3: TGTGCCAGCAGTGCCCGGACAGGGAACACTGAAGCTTTCTTT.

CDR3 sequence: CASSTSGTGQADTQYF. The CDR3 DNA sequence: TGTGCCAGCAGCACCTCCGGGACAGGGCAAGCAGATACGCAGTATTTT. The gene calls are TRBV28 and TRBJ2-3, with 9 bases identical to TRBD1. The germline V gene has CDR1 MDHEN and CDR2 SYDVKM. This CDR3 is built from 16 residues. Trimming took 6 bases from V and 4 from J; bases not matched to a gene: 11.

V is TRBV7-6 and J is TRBJ2-1; 8 nucleotides align to TRBD2. Germline V gene data show CDR1 as SGHVS and CDR2 as FNYEAQ. V shed 1 base, J shed 9 bases, and the junction held 8 bases outside the gene matches. CDR3 length equals 15 residues. The CDR3 loop is CASSLVGSGMGEQFF. The CDR3 nucleotides are TGTGCCAGCAGCTTAGTTGGTAGCGGGATGGGTGAGCAGTTCTTC.

Only one count was recorded for this clone. CDR3 residues: CAWTLASLSYNEQFF. CDR3 nucleotides: TGTGCCTGGACCCTAGCCAGTCTCTCCTACAATGAGCAGTTCTTC. The chain is built from TRBV30 and TRBJ2-1; D may be TRBD2 (5 bases). This CDR3 spans 15 amino acids. V was trimmed by 4 bases and J by 0 bases, leaving 13 bases between them. CDR1 GTSNPN and CDR2 SVGIG come from the germline V gene (reference sequence). The variable domain in full, with the rest retrieved from reference TRBV30 and TRBJ2-1, is SQTIHQWPATLVQPVGSPLSLECTVEGTSNPNLYWYRQAAGRGLQLLFYSVGIGQISSEVPQNLSASRPQDRQFILSSKKLLLSDSGFYLCAWTLASLSYNEQFFGPGTRLTVL.

The chain carries TRBV19 and TRBJ2-5; unclear D gene. This CDR3 is 14 amino acids long. Germline V gene lookup returns CDR1 LNHDA and CDR2 SQIVND (reference sequence). The V end lost 4 bases, the J end lost 2 bases, and 11 bases lay between the germline ends. CDR3 coding DNA: TGTGCCAGTAGTAGTGCCGGACCTCAAGAGACCCAGTACTTC. Amino acids: CASSSAGPQETQYF.

About this clone itself: Different DNA sequences within this sample yield the same CDR3. The CDR3 sequence: CASSRQGSYEQYF. Here the CDR3 DNA reads TGTGCCAGTAGTCGACAGGGGTCCTACGAGCAGTACTTC. The chain joins TRBV19 to TRBJ2-7; 8 bases map to TRBD1. The CDR3 is made up of 13 amino acids. The junction had 1 base not matched to a gene; V was cut back by 5 bases and J by 1 base. Germline V gives CDR1 LNHDA, CDR2 SQIVND (reference sequence).

V is TRBV7-9 and J is TRBJ2-7; 7 bases fit TRBD1. V trimming: 4 bases; J trimming: 2 bases; junction bases outside the gene matches: 5. CDR3 length: 14 residues. CDR1 is SEHNR and CDR2 is FQNEAQ in the germline V gene (reference sequence). The CDR3 loop reads CASSSADRAYEQYF. The CDR3 coding sequence is TGTGCCAGCAGCTCCGCCGACAGGGCCTACGAGCAGTACTTC.

About this clone itself: This specimen includes other DNA sequences encoding the same CDR3. V is TRBV11-2 and J is TRBJ2-5; unclear D gene. The ends were cut back, 5 bases at V and 5 bases at J, with 9 bases in the middle. The CDR3 is made up of 12 amino acids. CDR1 and CDR2 from the germline V gene are SGHAT and FQNNGV. The CDR3 spells CASSLGRETQYF. The CDR3 DNA is TGTGCCAGCAGCCTCGGCCGGGAGACCCAGTACTTC.

DNA of the CDR3: TGCGCCAGCAGCTTGGCCCCAGACAGTTACAATCAGCCCCAGCATTTT. It specifies CASSLAPDSYNQPQHF. This chain links TRBV5-1 with TRBJ1-5; maybe TRBD1 (5 bases). V lost 0 bases and J 3 bases, leaving 13 bases between the germline ends. This CDR3 has 16 residues. CDR1 is SGHRS, CDR2 YFSETQ, per germline.

About this clone itself: The same CDR3 can be traced to other DNA sequences in this sample. CDR3 sequence (DNA): TGCGCCAGCAGCTTGGACGGCGGGGCAGAGACCCAGTACTTC. Its protein is CASSLDGGAETQYF. The chain links TRBV5-1 to TRBJ2-5, with D possibly TRBD2 on 6 matching bases. Germline CDR1 is SGHRS and CDR2 is YFSETQ. The CDR3 contains 14 residues. The V end was cut by 0 bases, the J end by 4 bases, with 10 bases between.

Concerning this clone itself: The junction departs from germline at one end; a sequencing error may be responsible. The chain employs TRBV7-3 and TRBJ2-2, with D perhaps matching TRBD2 (5 bases). Germline CDR1 is SGHTA and CDR2 is FQGTGA. The CDR3 is 13 residues long. Here the CDR3 reads CAGSFTRAGELFF. The CDR3 DNA is TGTGCCGGCAGCTTTACGCGGGCCGGGGAGCTGTTTTTT.